A selection of T cell receptor beta chains follows, all from one sample in a study of cytomegalovirus exposure and HLA in healthy donors. Profiled with immunoSEQ multiplex PCR; TCRdb holds only in-frame clones, not every one. The sample records about 200,000 clones, about 12% being singletons. The sample was PBMCs. The receptors were gathered from a middle-aged man in good health and CMV-seropositive. The CDR3 runs from the conserved cysteine through the conserved F or W. Fields, in order: D gene, V gene, J gene, clone size, CDR3 protein, CDR3 DNA. A D gene is named only where the DNA matches it firmly. Clone size is not always given. Where it is, it says once, few, many or a class for expanded clones.

D: TRBD1
V: TRBV27
J: TRBJ1-5
size: few
CDR3: CATNPGQVSNQPQHF
DNA: TGTGCCACCAATCCGGGACAGGTCAGCAATCAGCCCCAGCATTTT

D: -
V: TRBV30
J: TRBJ1-4
size: few
CDR3: CAWSVGGAVPTNEKLFF
DNA: TGTGCCTGGAGTGTAGGGGGGGCAGTCCCAACTAATGAAAAACTGTTTTTT

D: -
V: TRBV5-1
J: TRBJ1-1
size: few
CDR3: CASSFGVQGGTEAFF
DNA: TGCGCCAGCAGCTTTGGGGTACAGGGAGGGACTGAAGCTTTCTTT

D: TRBD1
V: TRBV7-9
J: TRBJ1-1
size: -
CDR3: CATRGSNTEAFF
DNA: TGTGCCACCAGGGGGAGCAACACTGAAGCTTTCTTT

D: TRBD1
V: TRBV2
J: TRBJ1-2
size: few
CDR3: CASGDRGPVYGYTF
DNA: TGTGCCAGCGGGGACAGGGGGCCGGTCTATGGCTACACCTTC

D: -
V: TRBV6-5
J: TRBJ1-1
size: -
CDR3: CASRLAVANTEAFF
DNA: TGTGCCAGCAGGCTTGCGGTGGCTAACACTGAAGCTTTCTTT

D: -
V: TRBV7-2
J: TRBJ1-5
size: few
CDR3: CASSLEGGRQPQHF
DNA: TGTGCCAGCAGCTTAGAGGGAGGGAGACAGCCCCAGCATTTT

D: TRBD1
V: TRBV5-5
J: TRBJ1-1
size: many
CDR3: CASRWDRGEAFF
DNA: TGTGCCAGCAGATGGGACAGGGGAGAAGCTTTCTTT

D: -
V: TRBV30
J: TRBJ1-3
size: -
CDR3: CAAPFGRGSGSTIYF
DNA: TGTGCCGCACCGTTCGGCAGGGGCTCTGGAAGCACCATATATTTT

D: TRBD1
V: TRBV7-9
J: TRBJ1-3
size: -
CDR3: CASSQGQISGNTIYF
DNA: TGTGCCAGCAGCCAGGGACAGATCAGTGGAAACACCATATATTTT

D: -
V: TRBV28
J: TRBJ1-1
size: -
CDR3: CASSLYLPGSIEAFF
DNA: TGTGCCAGCAGTTTATACCTACCAGGGTCAATTGAAGCTTTCTTT

D: -
V: TRBV7-6
J: TRBJ2-3
size: -
CDR3: CASSLLGRGGGTDTQYF
DNA: TGTGCCAGCAGCTTATTAGGGAGGGGGGGCGGCACAGATACGCAGTATTTT

D: -
V: TRBV11-1
J: TRBJ1-2
size: few
CDR3: CASSLTGRQGYGYTF
DNA: TGTGCCAGCAGCTTGACAGGCCGGCAGGGCTATGGCTACACCTTC

D: TRBD1
V: TRBV19
J: TRBJ1-1
size: few
CDR3: CATTGGYTEAFF
DNA: TGTGCCACCACAGGGGGCTACACTGAAGCTTTCTTT

D: -
V: TRBV27
J: TRBJ2-3
size: few
CDR3: CASSISSALTQYF
DNA: TGTGCCAGCAGCATTTCTAGCGCCCTTACGCAGTATTTT

D: TRBD1
V: TRBV6-5
J: TRBJ1-6
size: -
CDR3: CASRDRGNSPLHF
DNA: TGTGCCAGCAGAGACAGGGGAAATTCACCCCTCCACTTT

D: TRBD1
V: TRBV9
J: TRBJ1-5
size: -
CDR3: CASSVGQGGNQPQHF
DNA: TGTGCCAGCAGCGTCGGACAGGGTGGGAATCAGCCCCAGCATTTT

D: -
V: TRBV6-5
J: TRBJ1-2
size: few
CDR3: CASRARTEVYTF
DNA: TGTGCCAGCAGGGCCCGGACTGAGGTTTACACCTTC

D: -
V: TRBV7-2
J: TRBJ1-4
size: few
CDR3: CASSLLANEKLFF
DNA: TGTGCCAGCAGCTTACTAGCTAATGAAAAACTGTTTTTT

D: -
V: TRBV16
J: TRBJ2-3
size: few
CDR3: CASSRNWQGPFTDTQYF
DNA: TGTGCCAGCAGCCGGAACTGGCAGGGGCCTTTCACAGATACGCAGTATTTT

D: TRBD1
V: TRBV2
J: TRBJ2-3
size: few
CDR3: CASSSDRGQSTDTQYF
DNA: TGTGCCAGCAGCTCGGACAGGGGGCAAAGCACAGATACGCAGTATTTT

D: TRBD1
V: TRBV7-2
J: TRBJ2-2
size: few
CDR3: CASGPGTGTGELFF
DNA: TGTGCCAGCGGCCCGGGGACAGGGACCGGGGAGCTGTTTTTT

D: TRBD1
V: TRBV11-2
J: TRBJ1-5
size: few
CDR3: CASSAEATTGVGQPQHF
DNA: TGTGCCAGCAGCGCAGAGGCTACGACAGGGGTGGGTCAGCCCCAGCATTTT

D: TRBD2
V: TRBV27
J: TRBJ2-1
size: -
CDR3: CASTSRAGAGNEQFF
DNA: TGTGCCAGTACGTCTCGAGCGGGGGCGGGGAATGAGCAGTTCTTC

D: -
V: TRBV6-5
J: TRBJ2-7
size: -
CDR3: CASSDSVSYEQYF
DNA: TGTGCCAGCAGTGACAGCGTTAGCTACGAGCAGTACTTC

D: TRBD1
V: TRBV19
J: TRBJ2-1
size: few
CDR3: CASRRTGNNEQFF
DNA: TGTGCCAGTAGGAGGACAGGGAACAATGAGCAGTTCTTC

D: TRBD1
V: TRBV19
J: TRBJ1-5
size: few
CDR3: CASLRGQGQPQHF
DNA: TGTGCCAGCCTCAGGGGGCAGGGTCAGCCCCAGCATTTT

D: TRBD1
V: TRBV7-2
J: TRBJ1-1
size: few
CDR3: CASSTRTGGKGNTEAFF
DNA: TGTGCCAGCAGCACACGGACAGGGGGCAAGGGTAACACTGAAGCTTTCTTT

D: -
V: TRBV6-6
J: TRBJ2-7
size: -
CDR3: CASSYLPGGSYEQYF
DNA: TGTGCCAGCAGTTACCTCCCCGGGGGTTCCTACGAGCAGTACTTC

D: TRBD2
V: TRBV13
J: TRBJ2-3
size: few
CDR3: CASSLAGGGRDTQYF
DNA: TGTGCCAGCAGCCTTGCAGGCGGGGGGAGAGATACGCAGTATTTT

D: -
V: TRBV11-2
J: TRBJ1-6
size: -
CDR3: CASSSRGSDSPLHF
DNA: TGTGCCAGCAGCTCCCGAGGGTCCGATTCACCCCTCCACTTT

D: TRBD1
V: TRBV4-1
J: TRBJ2-3
size: -
CDR3: CASSDRTGSTDTQYF
DNA: TGCGCCAGCAGCGATAGGACAGGGAGTACAGATACGCAGTATTTT

D: -
V: TRBV21-1
J: TRBJ2-3
size: few
CDR3: CASSKVLAGGLKQYF
DNA: TGTGCCAGCAGCAAAGTTCTAGCGGGGGGGCTGAAGCAGTATTTT

D: -
V: TRBV18
J: TRBJ1-4
size: few
CDR3: CASSPPNAVVATNEKLFF
DNA: TGTGCCAGCTCACCACCTAACGCGGTAGTTGCAACTAATGAAAAACTGTTTTTT

D: TRBD2
V: TRBV10-3
J: TRBJ2-5
size: -
CDR3: CAISPGLAGEETQYF
DNA: TGTGCCATCAGTCCGGGACTAGCGGGGGAAGAGACCCAGTACTTC

D: TRBD2
V: TRBV5-6
J: TRBJ2-3
size: -
CDR3: CASSPLGSGGYTDTQYF
DNA: TGTGCCAGCAGCCCCCTAGGGAGCGGGGGTTACACAGATACGCAGTATTTT

D: -
V: TRBV5-4
J: TRBJ2-3
size: few
CDR3: CASSFYRREGDTQYF
DNA: TGTGCCAGCAGCTTTTATAGGAGAGAGGGAGATACGCAGTATTTT

D: -
V: TRBV30
J: TRBJ2-2
size: few
CDR3: CAWSVRRGGTGELFF
DNA: TGTGCCTGGAGTGTACGGAGGGGGGGCACCGGGGAGCTGTTTTTT

D: -
V: TRBV11-2
J: TRBJ2-5
size: -
CDR3: CASSLGYGEETQYF
DNA: TGTGCCAGCAGCTTAGGCTACGGGGAAGAGACCCAGTACTTC

D: TRBD2
V: TRBV25-1
J: TRBJ2-1
size: few
CDR3: CASTRGLFNDEQFF
DNA: TGTGCCAGCACTCGGGGACTATTCAACGATGAGCAGTTCTTC

D: -
V: TRBV6-1
J: TRBJ1-2
size: -
CDR3: CASSPSRGPYGYTF
DNA: TGTGCCAGCAGTCCCTCCAGGGGACCCTATGGCTACACCTTC

D: TRBD1
V: TRBV28
J: TRBJ1-4
size: few
CDR3: CASRSGGGSEKLFF
DNA: TGTGCCAGCAGATCAGGGGGCGGGAGTGAAAAACTGTTTTTT

D: -
V: TRBV2
J: TRBJ2-5
size: few
CDR3: CASGRDNQETQYF
DNA: TGTGCCAGCGGGAGGGACAACCAAGAGACCCAGTACTTC

D: TRBD2
V: TRBV19
J: TRBJ2-3
size: few
CDR3: CASSIGTSRTDTQYF
DNA: TGTGCCAGTAGTATCGGGACTAGCCGCACAGATACGCAGTATTTT

D: -
V: TRBV30
J: TRBJ2-1
size: -
CDR3: CAWSRGGSYNEQFF
DNA: TGTGCCTGGAGTAGAGGGGGTTCCTACAATGAGCAGTTCTTC

D: -
V: TRBV6-6
J: TRBJ1-1
size: few
CDR3: CASSYGGSEAFF
DNA: TGTGCCAGCAGTTACGGGGGGTCTGAAGCTTTCTTT

D: -
V: TRBV2
J: TRBJ1-1
size: few
CDR3: CASGEQPNTEAFF
DNA: TGTGCCAGCGGGGAGCAGCCCAACACTGAAGCTTTCTTT

D: -
V: TRBV5-1
J: TRBJ1-5
size: -
CDR3: CASSLAGGSNQPQHF
DNA: TGCGCCAGCAGCTTGGCCGGGGGTAGCAATCAGCCCCAGCATTTT

D: -
V: TRBV5-1
J: TRBJ2-3
size: few
CDR3: CASSLAGSRGGSDTQYF
DNA: TGCGCCAGCAGCTTGGCCGGTAGTAGGGGGGGTTCAGATACGCAGTATTTT

D: -
V: TRBV9
J: TRBJ1-1
size: few
CDR3: CASSGLGLPNTEAFF
DNA: TGTGCCAGCAGCGGTCTGGGGCTTCCGAACACTGAAGCTTTCTTT

D: -
V: TRBV5-3
J: TRBJ2-1
size: few
CDR3: CAILRWDNEQFF
DNA: TGTGCCATATTGAGGTGGGACAATGAGCAGTTCTTC

D: TRBD1
V: TRBV18
J: TRBJ1-4
size: few
CDR3: CASSRNQGALEKLFF
DNA: TGTGCCAGCTCACGAAATCAGGGGGCCCTAGAAAAACTGTTTTTT

D: -
V: TRBV5-1
J: TRBJ1-1
size: few
CDR3: CASSLTRQKNTEAFF
DNA: TGCGCCAGCAGCCTGACGAGACAGAAGAACACTGAAGCTTTCTTT